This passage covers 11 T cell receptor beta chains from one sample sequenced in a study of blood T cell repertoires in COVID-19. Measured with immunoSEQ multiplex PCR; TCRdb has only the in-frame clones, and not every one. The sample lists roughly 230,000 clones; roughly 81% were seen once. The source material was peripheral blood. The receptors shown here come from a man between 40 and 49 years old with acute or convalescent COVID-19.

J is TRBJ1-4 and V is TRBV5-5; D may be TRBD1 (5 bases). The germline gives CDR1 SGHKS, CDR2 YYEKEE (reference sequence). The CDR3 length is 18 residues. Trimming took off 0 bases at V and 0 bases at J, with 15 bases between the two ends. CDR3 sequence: CASSLVAARVTTNEKLFF. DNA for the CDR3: TGTGCCAGCAGCTTGGTGGCGGCCAGGGTAACAACTAATGAAAAACTGTTTTTT.

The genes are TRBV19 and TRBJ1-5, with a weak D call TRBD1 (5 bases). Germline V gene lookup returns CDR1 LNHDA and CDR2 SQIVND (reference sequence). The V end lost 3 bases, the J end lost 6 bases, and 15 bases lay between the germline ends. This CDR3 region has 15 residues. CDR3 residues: CASSMVGVQAQPQHF. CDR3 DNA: TGTGCCAGTAGTATGGTAGGGGTCCAAGCTCAGCCCCAGCATTTT.

For the CDR3, the DNA is TGTGCCAGCAGCTTAACAGGGGGCTTAGAGACCCAGTACTTC. Protein sequence: CASSLTGGLETQYF. The chain has TRBV7-9 and TRBJ2-5, with 9 positions matching TRBD1. Germline V lookup: CDR1 SEHNR, CDR2 FQNEAQ (reference sequence). Unmatched junction bases numbered 2, after V lost 2 bases and J lost 4 bases. CDR3 length: 14 amino acids.

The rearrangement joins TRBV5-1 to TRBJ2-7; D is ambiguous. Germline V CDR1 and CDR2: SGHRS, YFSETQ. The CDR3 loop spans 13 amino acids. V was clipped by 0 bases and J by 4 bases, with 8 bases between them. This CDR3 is CASSLGAGYEQYF. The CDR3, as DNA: TGCGCCAGCAGCTTGGGTGCAGGATACGAGCAGTACTTC.

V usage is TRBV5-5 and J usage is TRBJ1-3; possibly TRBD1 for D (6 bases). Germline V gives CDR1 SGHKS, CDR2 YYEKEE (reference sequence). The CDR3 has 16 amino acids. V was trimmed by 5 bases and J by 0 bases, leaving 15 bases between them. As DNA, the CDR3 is TGTGCCAGCAGACCGGCCGGACAGTTCTCTGGAAACACCATATATTTT. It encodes CASRPAGQFSGNTIYF.

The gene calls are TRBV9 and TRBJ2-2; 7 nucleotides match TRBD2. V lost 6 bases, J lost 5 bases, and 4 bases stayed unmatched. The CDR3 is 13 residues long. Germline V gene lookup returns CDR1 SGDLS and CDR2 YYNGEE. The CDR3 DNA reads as TGTGCCAGCAACGGGGGGTGGACCGGGGAGCTGTTTTTT. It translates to CASNGGWTGELFF.

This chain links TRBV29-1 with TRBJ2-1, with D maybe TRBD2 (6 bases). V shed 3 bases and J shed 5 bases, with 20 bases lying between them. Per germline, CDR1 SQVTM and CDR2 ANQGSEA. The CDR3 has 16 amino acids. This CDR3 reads CSVELDGTRKNNEQFF. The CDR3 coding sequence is TGCAGCGTTGAGCTCGACGGGACTCGAAAAAACAATGAGCAGTTCTTC.

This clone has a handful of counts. CDR3 sequence (DNA): TGTGCCAGCAGCTTGGGGACAGGGATCAACACTGAAGCTTTCTTT. Its protein is CASSLGTGINTEAFF. The chain joins TRBV11-3 to TRBJ1-1, with 9 bases identical to TRBD1. Germline V gene data show CDR1 as SGHNT and CDR2 as YENEEA. The CDR3 covers 15 residues. The trim removed 3 bases at V and 2 bases at J, leaving 4 bases unmatched.

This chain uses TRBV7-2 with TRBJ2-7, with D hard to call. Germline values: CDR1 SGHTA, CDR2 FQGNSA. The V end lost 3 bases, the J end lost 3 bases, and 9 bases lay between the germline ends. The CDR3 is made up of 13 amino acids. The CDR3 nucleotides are TGTGCCAGCAGCTTGATCCGAGGCTACGAGCAGTACTTC. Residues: CASSLIRGYEQYF.

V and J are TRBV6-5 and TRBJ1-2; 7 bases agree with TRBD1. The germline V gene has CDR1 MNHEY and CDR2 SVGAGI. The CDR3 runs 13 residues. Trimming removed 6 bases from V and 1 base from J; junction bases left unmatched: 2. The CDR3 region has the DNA TGTGCCAGCAGCGGGACAGATAACTATGGCTACACCTTC. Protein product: CASSGTDNYGYTF.

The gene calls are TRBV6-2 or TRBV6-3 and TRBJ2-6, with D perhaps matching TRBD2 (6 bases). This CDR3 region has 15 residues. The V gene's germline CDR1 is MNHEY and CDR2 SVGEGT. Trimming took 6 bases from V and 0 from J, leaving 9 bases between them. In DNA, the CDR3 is TGTGCCAGCAGCATCGGGGGCTCTGGGGCCAACGTCCTGACTTTC. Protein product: CASSIGGSGANVLTF.